One and the same sample provided the 9 T cell receptor beta chains below, sequenced in a study of technical replicates of blood from a few donors. Profiled with immunoSEQ multiplex PCR; TCRdb holds only in-frame clones, not every one. This sample yields approximately 79,000 clones, of which just under 95% are seen a single time; approximately 0.26% belongs to the top ten. Sequenced: T cells isolated from PBMCs. These receptors all stem from a human donor in good health.

The chain is built from TRBV19 and TRBJ1-2, with 9 positions matching TRBD1. The CDR3 is made up of 17 amino acids. Germline CDR1 LNHDA, CDR2 SQIVND (reference sequence). The V segment lost 1 base and the J segment 0 bases; nucleotides outside the gene matches: 6. Here the CDR3 reads CASSIAVWDRANYGYTF. The CDR3 DNA sequence: TGTGCCAGTAGTATAGCAGTTTGGGACAGGGCTAACTATGGCTACACCTTC.

This sequence joins TRBV19 and TRBJ1-2; D ambiguous. The CDR3 length is 15 residues. Trimming removed 0 bases at V and 4 bases at J, with 12 bases between. Germline-derived CDR1 and CDR2 are LNHDA and SQIVND (reference sequence). The CDR3, as DNA: TGTGCCAGTAGTATAGACCGTCTCCCGGGCTATGGCTACACCTTC. Translating gives CASSIDRLPGYGYTF.

The chain carries TRBV7-6 and TRBJ2-7, with TRBD2 as a possible D gene (6 bases). The CDR3 runs 16 residues. The germline V gene has CDR1 SGHVS and CDR2 FNYEAQ. Trimming pared 5 bases from V and 5 bases from J, leaving 22 bases between. CDR3 nucleotide sequence: TGTGCCAGCAGCCGAGAATTGGAGGGCGTGGGCGACGAGCAGTACTTC. Encoded protein: CASSRELEGVGDEQYF.

The chain couples TRBV7-6 to TRBJ2-7, with TRBD2 as a possible D gene (5 bases). The CDR3 has 13 amino acids. The germline V gene encodes CDR1 SGHVS and CDR2 FNYEAQ. Deletions cut 5 bases from V and 2 bases from J, with 10 bases between. The CDR3 nucleotides are TGTGCCAGCAGCCTAAGCGGAACCTACGAGCAGTACTTC. It is translated as CASSLSGTYEQYF.

The chain joins TRBV10-3 to TRBJ1-1; a weak D match, TRBD1 (5 bases). Per the germline V gene, CDR1 is ENHRY and CDR2 is SYGVKD. The CDR3 runs to 15 residues. The V end lost 2 bases, the J end lost 6 bases, and 16 bases lay between the germline ends. CDR3 in amino acids: CAISEGSAGLAEAFF. The CDR3 DNA is TGTGCCATCAGTGAGGGTTCGGCGGGACTCGCTGAAGCTTTCTTT.

The gene calls are TRBV2 and TRBJ2-5, with 7 bases aligning to TRBD2. Germline values: CDR1 SNHLY, CDR2 FYNNEI. The V gene end was trimmed by 8 bases and the J gene end by 5 bases; junction bases not matched to a gene: 11. This CDR3 comprises 14 residues. CDR3: CASEPRTSPETQYF. CDR3 DNA: TGTGCCAGCGAGCCCAGGACTAGTCCCGAGACCCAGTACTTC.

The rearrangement uses TRBV13 and TRBJ2-1; D not certain. The V and J ends lost 3 bases and 10 bases respectively, with 10 bases between them. CDR1 and CDR2 (germline): PRHDT, FYEKMQ (reference sequence). The CDR3 is 12 residues long. In DNA form, the CDR3 reads TGTGCCAGCAGCTTCTCTCTCCTAGAGCAGTTCTTC. This translates into CASSFSLLEQFF.

On this clone itself: The junction departs from germline at one end; a sequencing error may be responsible. CDR3 residues: CLGLGADGYTF. For the CDR3, the DNA is TGCCTAGGCCTGGGTGCCGACGGCTACACCTTC. The rearrangement uses TRBV7-9 and TRBJ1-2, with D uncertain. The CDR3 length is 11 residues. CDR1 is SEHNR, CDR2 FQNEAQ, per germline (reference sequence). Filled out from reference TRBV7-9 and TRBJ1-2, the complete variable domain reads DTGVSQNPRHKITKRGQNVTFRCDPISEHNRLYWYRQTLGQGPEFLTYFQNEAQLEKSRLLSDRFSAERPKGSFSTLEIQRTEQGDSAMYLCLGLGADGYTFGSGTRLTVV.

This chain uses TRBV4-2 with TRBJ2-7; the D gene is possibly TRBD1 (6 bases). The V end lost 3 bases, the J end lost 3 bases, and 21 bases lay between the germline ends. CDR1 and CDR2 from the germline V gene are LGHNA and YNFKEQ. This CDR3 has 17 residues. The CDR3 DNA is TGTGCCAGCAGCCAGGCGAGCCAGGGACAAATCGGCTACGAGCAGTACTTC. It codes for CASSQASQGQIGYEQYF.